The subject of this entry is one TCR beta chain. Its antigen is as yet unknown. The sample belongs to a study of cytomegalovirus exposure and HLA in healthy donors. Study results and limitations: Indistinguishable V segments, including TRBV6-2 and TRBV6-3, were excluded.

The CDR3 is 15 amino acids. The J segment lost 8 bases and the V segment lost 5 bases, leaving 6 bases of the junction unmatched. Germline CDR1 SGHNT, CDR2 YENEEA. With 60 Vbeta and 13 Jbeta primers, the PCR was carried out. Profiled with immunoSEQ multiplex PCR; TCRdb holds only in-frame clones, not every one. The sample has some 120,000 clones; 79% are singletons. Everyone who donated was a healthy bone marrow donor. This clonotype was sampled from a man aged 25-45 years in good health and CMV-seropositive. The material sequenced was PBMCs. This chain joins TRBV11-3 and TRBJ2-1, with 13 bases aligning to TRBD2. CDR3 coding DNA: TGTGCCAGCAGCCCCCGCACTAGCGGGAGGGATGAGCAGTTCTTC. Translation: CASSPRTSGRDEQFF.